The 26 T cell receptor beta chains below come from one sample, sequenced in a study of cytomegalovirus exposure and HLA in healthy donors. The PCR ran on 60 Vbeta and 13 Jbeta primers. Measured with immunoSEQ multiplex PCR; TCRdb has only the in-frame clones, and not every one. The sample has 75,000 to 100,000 clones, about 80% seen once; the top ten hold roughly 9.7%. Material: PBMCs. These TCRs come from a man younger than 30 in good health and CMV-seropositive.

V and J are TRBV18 and TRBJ1-1; tentatively, D is TRBD1 (6 bases). V was trimmed by 3 bases and J by 10 bases, leaving 21 bases between them. The germline CDR1 and CDR2 sequences are KGHSH and LQKENI. The CDR3 covers 15 residues. The CDR3 sequence: CASSPATGPGSTAFF. The CDR3 coding sequence is TGTGCCAGCTCACCGGCCACAGGGCCCGGCAGTACAGCTTTCTTT.

This clone showed up just a few times. The chain employs TRBV10-3 and TRBJ2-1; the D gene is possibly TRBD1 (6 bases). Germline lookup yields CDR1 ENHRY and CDR2 SYGVKD. The V and J ends lost 3 bases and 2 bases respectively, with 11 bases between them. The CDR3 totals 15 residues. CDR3 sequence reads: CAISDKQGPYNEQFF. CDR3 DNA sequence: TGTGCCATCAGTGATAAACAGGGCCCCTACAATGAGCAGTTCTTC.

The genes are TRBV5-6 and TRBJ1-1; 12 nucleotides line up with TRBD1. CDR1 SGHDT and CDR2 YYEEEE come from the germline V gene. V shed 3 bases, J shed 5 bases, and the junction held 11 bases outside the gene matches. The CDR3 extends over 17 amino acids. The CDR3 DNA follows: TGTGCCAGCAGCTCCGTCCCGGGACAGGGGGCGGGAACTGAAGCTTTCTTT. This encodes CASSSVPGQGAGTEAFF.

V is TRBV19 and J is TRBJ1-4, with TRBD1 matching 7 bases. Germline V gene lookup returns CDR1 LNHDA and CDR2 SQIVND (reference sequence). Unmatched junction bases numbered 4, after V lost 6 bases and J lost 3 bases. The CDR3 has 14 residues. The CDR3 sequence: CASRTGTANEKLFF. The DNA for the CDR3 is TGTGCCAGTAGAACCGGGACAGCTAATGAAAAACTGTTTTTT.

This rearrangement joins TRBV15 to TRBJ1-3, with D unclear. Germline loops: CDR1 LNHNV, CDR2 YYDKDF (reference sequence). V was clipped by 5 bases and J by 0 bases, with 5 bases between them. CDR3 length: 13 amino acids. The CDR3 nucleotides are TGTGCCACCAGCTTTATCTCTGGAAACACCATATATTTT. This encodes CATSFISGNTIYF.

The V call is TRBV7-5, the J call TRBJ2-1; the DNA was not used to check the table's D call, TRBD2. TRBV7-5 represents a pseudogene. The CDR3 length is 17 residues. CDR3 region: CVRSLDSGTSGIDEQFF. CDR3 DNA sequence: TGTGTCAGAAGCTTAGACTCCGGGACTAGCGGGATCGATGAGCAGTTCTTC.

This clone was found a few times. V is TRBV28 and J is TRBJ1-2; perhaps TRBD1 as D (6 bases). The germline V gene encodes CDR1 MDHEN and CDR2 SYDVKM. Trimming shortened V by 1 base and J by 4 bases, and 10 bases separated the two germline ends. The CDR3 loop spans 14 amino acids. The CDR3 bases are TGTGCCAGCAGTTTATCTACAGGGTCCTATGGCTACACCTTC. This sequence encodes CASSLSTGSYGYTF.

This clone was picked up a small number of times. J is TRBJ1-6 and V is TRBV28, with TRBD1 identical over 12 bases. The CDR3 extends over 16 amino acids. Germline loops: CDR1 MDHEN, CDR2 SYDVKM. V lost 6 bases and J lost 10; bases outside the gene matches: 10. The CDR3 is CASSLPRDRGQSPLHF. In DNA, the CDR3 is TGTGCCAGCAGCCTACCTCGGGACAGGGGGCAATCACCCCTCCACTTT. The full variable domain, rest sourced from reference TRBV28 and TRBJ1-6, is DVKVTQSSRYLVKRTGEKVFLECVQDMDHENMFWYRQDPGLGLRLIYFSYDVKMKEKGDIPEGYSVSREKKERFSLILESASTNQTSMYLCASSLPRDRGQSPLHFGNGTRLTVT.

DNA for the CDR3: TGTGCCAGCAGTTTTTCCCCCCCCGGGACAAATTTGAAGAGCAATCAGCCCCAGCATTTT. It codes for CASSFSPPGTNLKSNQPQHF. V usage is TRBV28 and J usage is TRBJ1-5; tentative D call: TRBD1 (6 bases). V was clipped by 3 bases and J by 1 base, with 25 bases between them. This CDR3 is built from 20 residues. Germline CDR1 is MDHEN and CDR2 is SYDVKM.

The V and J genes are TRBV4-1 and TRBJ2-1, with 7 bases fitting TRBD2. This CDR3 spans 15 amino acids. Germline CDR1 reads MGHRA; CDR2 reads YSYEKL. Trimming cost V 0 bases and J 4 bases; bases outside gene matches: 3. CDR3 loop: CASSQELALYNEQFF. Here the CDR3 DNA reads TGCGCCAGCAGCCAAGAACTAGCGCTATACAATGAGCAGTTCTTC.

The J gene is TRBJ2-2, the V gene TRBV7-9, with D possibly TRBD1 on 6 matching bases. With 2 bases removed from V and 4 bases from J, the gap between germline ends came to 11 bases. Germline assignment: CDR1 SEHNR and CDR2 FQNEAQ (reference sequence). This CDR3 contains 15 residues. The CDR3 here is CASSLIGQITGELFF. In nucleotides, the CDR3 is TGTGCCAGCAGCTTAATTGGACAGATCACCGGGGAGCTGTTTTTT.

The gene calls are TRBV18 and TRBJ1-3, with a possible D match to TRBD1 (5 bases). The CDR3 is 18 residues long. Germline CDR1 is KGHSH and CDR2 is LQKENI. The germline V and J ends were trimmed by 3 bases and 3 bases, with 21 bases remaining between them. The DNA for the CDR3 is TGTGCCAGCTCACCGACAGTCCCTGAGCCCCAATTTGGAAACACCATATATTTT. Residues: CASSPTVPEPQFGNTIYF.

This rearrangement joins TRBV10-3 to TRBJ2-2, with 10 bases lining up with TRBD1. Per the germline V gene, CDR1 is ENHRY and CDR2 is SYGVKD. The CDR3 is 16 residues long. V was pared by 3 bases and J by 6 bases, with 7 bases of the junction left unmatched. The CDR3: CAISEPGTGESGELFF. In DNA, the CDR3 is TGTGCCATCAGTGAACCCGGGACAGGGGAGTCCGGGGAGCTGTTTTTT.

This clone was counted between two and nine times. This chain links TRBV7-6 with TRBJ2-3; D may be TRBD1 (5 bases). The CDR3 spans 14 residues. V was clipped by 1 base and J by 3 bases, with 8 bases between them. The germline gives CDR1 SGHVS, CDR2 FNYEAQ. As DNA, the CDR3 is TGTGCCAGCAGCTTAGTTAAGGGGACAGATACGCAGTATTTT. Its protein product is CASSLVKGTDTQYF.

The chain uses TRBV12-2 and TRBJ1-2; TRBD1, the D gene given by the table, was not confirmed from the DNA. TRBV12-2 is noted as a pseudogene. CDR3 length equals 14 residues. As DNA, the CDR3 is TGTGCAAGTCGCCAGTGGACATTTGACTATGGCTACACCTTC. Translating gives CASRQWTFDYGYTF.

Only a few counts were recorded for this clone. V usage is TRBV27 and J usage is TRBJ1-1, with D tentatively TRBD1 (5 bases). The V end was cut by 6 bases, the J end by 0 bases, with 14 bases between. Germline CDR1 is MNHEY and CDR2 is SMNVEV (reference sequence). This CDR3 is 15 amino acids long. This CDR3 reads CASRRGGLMNTEAFF. CDR3 sequence (DNA): TGTGCCAGCAGGCGGGGGGGGTTGATGAACACTGAAGCTTTCTTT.

J is TRBJ2-1 and V is TRBV11-2, with 11 bases fitting TRBD2. V trimming: 4 bases; J trimming: 6 bases; junction bases outside the gene matches: 8. The CDR3 runs 16 residues. CDR1 is SGHAT and CDR2 is FQNNGV in the germline V gene. The CDR3 DNA follows: TGTGCCAGCAGCTCTTTTAGCGGGGGGGCCGCCAATGAGCAGTTCTTC. Translation gives CASSSFSGGAANEQFF.

This chain joins TRBV27 and TRBJ2-7; D gene ambiguous. The CDR3 spans 13 residues. The germline V gene encodes CDR1 MNHEY and CDR2 SMNVEV (reference sequence). The V end lost 8 bases, the J end lost 1 base, and 12 bases lay between the germline ends. CDR3 in amino acids: CASQSSVSYEQYV. The CDR3 DNA sequence: TGTGCCAGCCAGAGCAGCGTATCCTACGAGCAGTACGTC.

The V call is TRBV5-1, the J call TRBJ2-3, with D unclear. The germline V gene has CDR1 SGHRS and CDR2 YFSETQ. This CDR3 is 12 amino acids long. Trimming took off 4 bases at V and 4 bases at J, with 7 bases between the two ends. This CDR3 reads CASSPVPDTQYF. CDR3 bases: TGCGCCAGCAGCCCTGTCCCAGATACGCAGTATTTT.

To note about this clone: The junction and the germline gene differ at one end; a read error may be behind it. The chain employs TRBV5-1 and TRBJ2-7, with D possibly matching TRBD2 (5 bases). Looked up from germline, CDR1 is SGHRS and CDR2 is YFSETQ. The CDR3 length is 15 residues. DNA for the CDR3: TGCGCCAGCAGCGTCGACTACCGACCGCTTCAGGTCACCGTCTTC. Protein product: CASSVDYRPLQVTVF.

This chain links TRBV11-2 with TRBJ1-1; possible D gene TRBD1, 5 bases. The V gene's germline CDR1 is SGHAT and CDR2 FQNNGV. V lost 1 base and J 3 bases, leaving 6 bases between the germline ends. This CDR3 is built from 13 residues. The CDR3 here is CASSLVGDTEAFF. CDR3 bases: TGTGCCAGCAGCTTAGTAGGGGACACTGAAGCTTTCTTT.

Turning to this clone: This specimen includes other DNA sequences encoding the same CDR3. The chain has TRBV11-2 and TRBJ1-1; D ambiguous. V shed 3 bases and J shed 2 bases, with 7 bases lying between them. Germline-derived CDR1 and CDR2 are SGHAT and FQNNGV. CDR3 size: 13 residues. CDR3 sequence (DNA): TGTGCCAGCAGCTTCGCGGATAACACTGAAGCTTTCTTT. Translation gives CASSFADNTEAFF.

The chain links TRBV6-6 to TRBJ1-2; TRBD1 aligns across 8 bases. V lost 6 bases, J lost 4 bases, and 10 bases stayed unmatched. Germline CDR1 reads MNHNY; CDR2 reads SVGAGI (reference sequence). The CDR3 is 15 amino acids. The CDR3 here is CASSFSGQGLYGYTF. The CDR3 DNA sequence: TGTGCCAGCAGCTTCTCCGGACAGGGACTCTATGGCTACACCTTC.

The chain recombines TRBV28 with TRBJ2-2, with 8 positions matching TRBD2. V lost 10 bases, J lost 4 bases, and 14 bases stayed unmatched. CDR3 size: 16 residues. Germline V gene sequence: CDR1 MDHEN, CDR2 SYDVKM. The CDR3 is CAIPAGGGSGTGELFF. The CDR3, as DNA: TGTGCCATACCGGCCGGGGGGGGTTCCGGCACCGGGGAGCTGTTTTTT.

The V and J genes are TRBV6-5 and TRBJ2-5; 14 bases align to TRBD2. V trimming: 2 bases; J trimming: 7 bases; junction bases outside the gene matches: 3. From germline, CDR1 is MNHEY and CDR2 SVGAGI. The CDR3 is made up of 15 amino acids. CDR3 sequence (DNA): TGTGCCAGCAGTTACCCGACTAGCGGGGGGGGGACCCAGTACTTC. Its protein product is CASSYPTSGGGTQYF.

This rearrangement joins TRBV28 to TRBJ1-5, with 9 bases aligning to TRBD1. CDR1 MDHEN and CDR2 SYDVKM come from the germline V gene. J gave up 7 bases and V 7 bases, and 8 bases lay outside the gene matches. CDR3 length: 14 residues. The CDR3 nucleotides are TGTGCCAGCAACAGGGGGCAAAGGAACCAGCCCCAGCATTTT. Its protein is CASNRGQRNQPQHF.